This T cell receptor beta chain was identified during a study of breast tumors, draining lymph nodes, adjacent tissues (dated by TCRdb to 2016 to 2017). About the investigation overall: In breast cancer patients, the study compared the TCR beta repertoires of tumor, adjacent nontumor tissue and axillary lymph nodes. The study aimed to assess the relationships and possible T-cell exchange between tumor, surrounding tissue and draining lymph node repertoires in human breast cancer.

This clonotype was seen at least ten times. Its cognate antigen has yet to be identified. There are no base qualities to consult, and no much larger clone falls within one base. Broader findings and caveats from the paper: The data were judged consistent with most tumor T cells deriving from the lymph node and then expanding within tumor tissue. Tumor and nontumor tissue repertoires were significantly more similar in luminal-like than in basal-like breast cancer. The conclusion that tumor T cells originate in lymph nodes was presented as consistent with a hypothesis rather than as directly demonstrated. T-cell repertoire diversity in tumors was found to be lower than in lymph nodes but higher than in nontumor tissue, and preferential V and J gene usage was observed.

The lymph node samples were taken from the axillary draining lymph nodes of breast cancer patients. The listed sequencing device is Illumina HiSeq 2000. Multiplex PCR amplification was used to build the TCR beta chain libraries. High-throughput sequencing was used to analyze the amplified TCR beta chain products. TCRdb cleaned the public reads at Q25 with fastp, built clones with MiXCR and kept in-frame beta chains. Duplicate CDR3 protein sequences are folded into a single record with the most common DNA and genes. The sample table records about 270,000 distinct CDR3 sequences; 30% of these occur just once. The top ten clonotypes cover 0.85% to 1.2% of the sample. CDR1 is given as DFQATT and CDR2 as SNEGSKA, both from the germline V gene (reference sequence). The CDR3 holds 13 amino acids from the cysteine to the phenylalanine. The only DNA kept is the CDR3, 39 bases in frame from the first base. The junction shows trimming of 6 bases on V and 4 bases on J, plus 16 bases between the germline ends.

This receptor was identified in a female donor with breast cancer. Some clones in this sample may be carry-over from other donors' samples. The specimen sequenced was axillary lymph node tissue. The receptor chain draws on TRBV20-1 and TRBJ2-7; the D region possibly corresponds to TRBD2 (7 bases align). The CDR3 reads as follows: CSALGGGSYEQYF. The DNA reads TGCAGTGCCCTCGGGGGCGGGAGTTACGAGCAGTACTTC.